The 26 T cell receptor beta chains reported below all come from one sample, sequenced in a study of T cell clonality in common variable immunodeficiency. Here immunoSEQ multiplex PCR was the method, and the copy in TCRdb shows in-frame clones only, minus some. The repertoire consists of 25,000 to 30,000 clones, none detected only once. Antigen specificity for these receptors is unknown. Regarding the study as a whole: In common variable immunodeficiency, TCR beta chains reportedly carried fewer deletions and N-nucleotide insertions.

Sequencing was carried out using peripheral blood mononuclear cells. These receptors were collected from a human donor with common variable immunodeficiency.

This clone has more than one count but fewer than ten. Read sequence stops 3 residues before the CDR3 end, and the germline J gene provides the missing end. The chain combines TRBV7-2 with TRBJ1-1, with 7 positions matching TRBD1. With 4 bases clipped from V and 2 bases from J, the junction kept 7 bases outside the gene matches. The CDR3 loop spans 15 amino acids. Germline lookup yields CDR1 SGHTA and CDR2 FQGNSA. CDR3 loop: CASSYTGTANTEAFF. CDR3 DNA, as far as it was read: TGTGCCAGCAGCTATACCGGGACAGCAAACACTGAA.

Concerning this clone: The missing CDR3 end, 3 residues past where the read stops, is filled in from the germline J gene. The chain couples TRBV16 to TRBJ2-4; 8 bases map to TRBD1. The CDR3 is made up of 14 amino acids. Unmatched junction bases numbered 3, after V lost 7 bases and J lost 1 base. The germline CDR1 and CDR2 sequences are KGHSY and FQNENV. CDR3 DNA (partial): TGTGCCAGCACCGACAGGGGCGCCAAAAACATT. This sequence encodes CASTDRGAKNI. From start to end, the CDR3 is CASTDRGAKNIQYF.

In the case of this clone: Sequencing ends 3 residues short of the CDR3 end; the germline J gene provides the rest. The chain is built from TRBV2 and TRBJ2-7, with 7 positions matching TRBD1. The CDR3 covers 15 residues. CDR1 is SNHLY, CDR2 FYNNEI, per germline. V was clipped by 5 bases and J by 0 bases; unmatched bases: 7. The CDR3 loop is CASSRIDRVSYEQYF. The CDR3 bases that were read are TGTGCCAGCAGTCGAATCGACAGGGTCTCCTACGAG.

In this sample, this clone turned up many times. Coverage ceases 3 residues before the CDR3 finishes, and the germline J gene fills in the end. The J gene is TRBJ2-3, the V gene TRBV7-3, with TRBD1 identical over 7 bases. Germline lookup yields CDR1 SGHTA and CDR2 FQGTGA. With 4 bases clipped from V and 6 bases from J, the junction kept 10 bases outside the gene matches. The CDR3 runs 15 residues. CDR3 region: CASSSTGVPSDTQYF. The sequenced part of the CDR3 DNA is TGTGCCAGCAGCTCCACAGGGGTTCCCTCGGATACG.

Of note for this clone: Coverage ceases 3 residues before the CDR3 finishes, and the germline J gene fills in the end. The chain has TRBV29-1 and TRBJ2-1, with D maybe TRBD1 (6 bases). The germline V gene has CDR1 SQVTM and CDR2 ANQGSEA. The CDR3 is 13 residues long. V was cut by 4 bases and J by 6 bases, with 13 bases left in between. This CDR3 reads CSVALQGGNEQFF. The sequenced part of the CDR3 DNA is TGCAGCGTTGCCCTACAGGGCGGCAATGAG.

Comment on this clone: With the read ending 3 residues before the CDR3 end, the germline J gene is used to fill in that end. The rearrangement uses TRBV7-8 and TRBJ1-5; perhaps TRBD1 as D (5 bases). Germline V gene lookup returns CDR1 SGHVS and CDR2 FQNEAQ. The CDR3 totals 16 residues. Trimming took 0 bases from V and 7 from J, leaving 16 bases between them. CDR3 DNA (partial): TGTGCCAGCAGCTTAGCTAGGCTCGCGGGGCGACAGCCC. Translated: CASSLARLAGRQP. The whole CDR3 protein is CASSLARLAGRQPQHF.

This clone was seen many times. Read data end 3 residues before the CDR3 end; the end is taken from the germline J gene. The chain links TRBV20-1 to TRBJ2-1, with 7 bases that match TRBD1. This CDR3 has 14 residues. Germline V gene data show CDR1 as DFQATT and CDR2 as SNEGSKA (reference sequence). Germline trimming cut 4 bases from V and 0 bases from J; bases unmatched to any gene: 3. The CDR3 DNA, read in part, is TGCAGTGCTAACAGGGGCAGCTCCTACAATGAG. Protein sequence: CSANRGSSYNE. The entire CDR3 is CSANRGSSYNEQFF.

This clone was observed a handful of times. The read ends 3 residues shy of where the CDR3 ends; the end is completed using the germline J gene. The chain combines TRBV20-1 with TRBJ2-7; the D gene is possibly TRBD1 (5 bases). The CDR3 covers 12 residues. The germline gives CDR1 DFQATT, CDR2 SNEGSKA (reference sequence). Trimming shortened V by 3 bases and J by 5 bases, and 11 bases separated the two germline ends. Here the CDR3 reads CSARVRADEQYF. CDR3 bases read: TGCAGTGCTAGGGTCAGGGCAGACGAG.

This clone was counted at least ten times. The read is 3 residues too short to cover the CDR3 end, so that end is filled in from the germline J gene. The V gene is TRBV2, the J gene TRBJ1-1, with a weak D call TRBD1 (5 bases). Trimming left V 3 bases short and J 1 base short, with 9 bases between. Per germline, CDR1 SNHLY and CDR2 FYNNEI. CDR3 length: 14 amino acids. The sequenced part of the CDR3 DNA is TGTGCCAGCAGTGAGAGGGGATCGAACACTGAA. It is translated as CASSERGSNTE. The entire CDR3 sequence reads CASSERGSNTEAFF.

This clone was seen more than once but under ten times. The read gets to within 3 residues of the CDR3 end, and the germline J gene fills in the rest. This rearrangement joins TRBV11-2 to TRBJ2-5; possible D gene TRBD1, 5 bases. With 1 base removed from V and 0 bases from J, the gap between germline ends came to 9 bases. The CDR3 is 15 residues long. Per germline, CDR1 SGHAT and CDR2 FQNNGV. The CDR3 bases that were read are TGTGCCAGCAGCTTAGTAAAGGGGTACCAAGAGACC. Protein product: CASSLVKGYQET. The complete CDR3 sequence is CASSLVKGYQETQYF.

This clone was seen repeatedly, ten times or more. The CDR3 end falls 3 residues outside the read, so it is completed with the germline J gene. The chain recombines TRBV18 with TRBJ2-7; 12 nucleotides agree with TRBD2. Unmatched junction bases numbered 4, after V lost 2 bases and J lost 2 bases. Germline CDR1 is KGHSH and CDR2 is LQKENI. CDR3 length equals 16 residues. CDR3 protein: CASSPRTSGTAYEQYF. The DNA read from the CDR3 is TGTGCCAGCTCACCAAGGACTAGCGGGACTGCCTACGAG.

This clone was recorded many times. With the read ending 3 residues before the CDR3 end, the germline J gene is used to fill in that end. The V and J genes are TRBV7-9 and TRBJ1-1; the D gene is possibly TRBD1 (5 bases). The germline gives CDR1 SEHNR, CDR2 FQNEAQ (reference sequence). The CDR3 runs 15 residues. V dropped 5 bases and J dropped 6 bases, with 19 bases sitting between them. The chain's CDR3 is CASSPEGLSYSEAFF. The sequenced CDR3 bases are TGTGCCAGCAGCCCCGAGGGACTGTCCTACTCTGAA. Drawing the rest from reference TRBV7-9 and TRBJ1-1, the complete variable domain is DTGVSQNPRHKITKRGQNVTFRCDPISEHNRLYWYRQTLGQGPEFLTYFQNEAQLEKSRLLSDRFSAERPKGSFSTLEIQRTEQGDSAMYLCASSPEGLSYSEAFFGQGTRLTVV.

This clone was seen repeatedly, ten times or more. The CDR3 loop is CASSVLARNEQFF. Incomplete CDR3 DNA: TGTGCCAGCAGCGTACTAGCGCGGAATGAG. V usage is TRBV7-2 and J usage is TRBJ2-1, with 7 bases fitting TRBD2. The read gets to within 3 residues of the CDR3 end, and the germline J gene fills in the rest. The CDR3 consists of 13 residues. The junction had 5 bases not matched to a gene; V was cut back by 5 bases and J by 7 bases. CDR1 is SGHTA, CDR2 FQGNSA, per germline.

In regard to this clone: The read ends 3 residues early relative to the CDR3; the germline J gene fills the gap. The chain uses TRBV6-1 and TRBJ2-5; D is ambiguous. Trimming left V 4 bases short and J 1 base short, with 13 bases between. Germline values: CDR1 MNHNS, CDR2 SASEGT. The CDR3 consists of 15 residues. CDR3 DNA, as far as it was read: TGTGCCAGCAGTGTAAGACACGTACCCCAAGAGACC. Translating gives CASSVRHVPQET. The complete CDR3 protein is CASSVRHVPQETQYF.

This clone has ten or more counts. The observed sequence ends 3 residues before the CDR3 terminus, with the missing tail filled in from the germline J gene. The chain joins TRBV5-1 to TRBJ2-3; D may be TRBD1 or TRBD2 (5 bases each). The germline gives CDR1 SGHRS, CDR2 YFSETQ. The CDR3 spans 16 residues. Between the trimmed V and J ends, which lost 0 bases and 1 base, there was a span of 12 bases. The sequenced CDR3 bases are TGCGCCAGCAGCTTGGGGGCTAGAGGGGGCACAGATACG. It encodes CASSLGARGGTDT. The CDR3 reads in full as CASSLGARGGTDTQYF.

This clone has ten or more counts. Other DNA sequences within the sample encode an identical CDR3. Partial CDR3 DNA: TGTGCCAGCAGTGAAGGAAAGGGGGCTGGTGGC. It is translated as CASSEGKGAGG. The entire CDR3 protein is CASSEGKGAGGYTF. The chain employs TRBV6-1 and TRBJ1-2; 7 bases map to TRBD1. The CDR3 end lies 3 residues beyond the end of the read and is filled in from the germline J gene. V dropped 1 base and J dropped 7; count of bases not matched to a gene: 6. The CDR3 runs 14 residues. Germline CDR1 is MNHNS and CDR2 is SASEGT.

This clone turned up a few times. The read finishes 3 residues shy of the CDR3 end, and the germline J gene is used to complete it. The chain has TRBV7-9 and TRBJ2-3; D is unclear. This CDR3 is 14 amino acids long. Germline assignment: CDR1 SEHNR and CDR2 FQNEAQ (reference sequence). Trimming removed 2 bases from V and 3 bases from J, with 9 bases in between. The chain's CDR3 is CASSLSHNTDTQYF. CDR3 DNA, as far as it was read: TGTGCCAGCAGCTTATCTCACAATACAGATACG.

Ten or more counts support this clone. The CDR3 here is CASSLFRGGGTGELFF. The CDR3 DNA, read in part, is TGTGCCAGCAGTTTATTTAGAGGGGGCGGAACCGGGGAG. The chain employs TRBV28 and TRBJ2-2, with TRBD1 matching over 7 bases. Read coverage stops 3 residues before the CDR3 terminus; the germline J gene supplies the remainder. V gave up 1 base and J gave up 5 bases; unmatched junction bases: 7. This CDR3 comprises 16 residues. Germline CDR1 MDHEN, CDR2 SYDVKM.

This clone has ten or more counts. Coverage ceases 3 residues before the CDR3 finishes, and the germline J gene fills in the end. The gene calls are TRBV5-4 and TRBJ2-7, with 10 bases identical to TRBD1. The CDR3 totals 14 residues. V was pared by 4 bases and J by 2 bases, with 3 bases of the junction left unmatched. Germline V gene data show CDR1 as SGHNT and CDR2 as YYREEE (reference sequence). CDR3 DNA (partial): TGTGCCAGCAGCCCTGACAGGGGGCCCTACGAG. Translation: CASSPDRGPYE. In full, the CDR3 reads CASSPDRGPYEQYF. Full variable domain (remainder filled in from reference TRBV5-4 and TRBJ2-7): ETGVTQSPTHLIKTRGQQVTLRCSSQSGHNTVSWYQQALGQGPQFIFQYYREEENGRGNFPPRFSGLQFPNYSSELNVNALELDDSALYLCASSPDRGPYEQYFGPGTRLTVT.

This clone has ten or more counts. The CDR3 is cut off 3 residues early in the read; its end comes from the germline J gene. This sequence joins TRBV5-8 and TRBJ1-5, with 8 bases that match TRBD1. CDR1 and CDR2 from the germline V gene are SGHTS and YDEGEE. V dropped 4 bases and J dropped 0; count of bases not matched to a gene: 3. This CDR3 comprises 15 residues. Incomplete CDR3 DNA: TGTGCCAGCAGCACCGGACAGGGTAGCAATCAGCCC. Its translation is CASSTGQGSNQP. The entire CDR3 protein is CASSTGQGSNQPQHF.

This clone was counted ten times or more. The CDR3 end is not reached by the read, which stops 3 residues before it; the germline J gene fills it in. The chain links TRBV6-2 or TRBV6-3 to TRBJ2-7; 7 nucleotides line up with TRBD1. V lost 3 bases, J lost 0 bases, and 5 bases stayed unmatched. The CDR3 has 15 amino acids. Germline values: CDR1 MNHEY, CDR2 SVGEGT. The sequenced part of the CDR3 DNA is TGTGCCAGCAGTTATTGGGACAGTCGCTCCTACGAG. It translates to CASSYWDSRSYE. The whole CDR3 reads CASSYWDSRSYEQYF.

This clone was seen ten or more times. Coverage ceases 3 residues before the CDR3 finishes, and the germline J gene fills in the end. The chain links TRBV10-3 to TRBJ2-2, with unresolved D. CDR3 size: 14 residues. The germline V gene encodes CDR1 ENHRY and CDR2 SYGVKD. V lost 2 bases to trimming and J lost 6 bases, with 10 bases between them. The chain's CDR3 is CAISEGRESGELFF. CDR3 DNA (partial): TGTGCCATCAGTGAGGGTAGAGAGTCCGGGGAG.

This clone occurred many times. The read falls 3 residues short of the CDR3 end, and the missing part is taken from the germline J gene. J is TRBJ1-5 and V is TRBV18; TRBD1 matches at 7 bases. CDR1 and CDR2 from the germline V gene are KGHSH and LQKENI. This CDR3 contains 16 residues. Germline trimming cut 4 bases from V and 4 bases from J; bases unmatched to any gene: 10. The CDR3 bases that were read are TGTGCCAGCTCACTCGGGACAGTTGGGTCTAATCAGCCC. Protein sequence: CASSLGTVGSNQP. The full CDR3 sequence reads CASSLGTVGSNQPQHF.

The table lists this clone with many counts. With the read ending 3 residues before the CDR3 end, the germline J gene is used to fill in that end. The gene calls are TRBV6-1 and TRBJ2-7; D remains unclear. The CDR3 spans 14 residues. CDR1 is MNHNS, CDR2 SASEGT, per germline. V gave up 2 bases and J gave up 3 bases, with 11 bases separating them. The covered CDR3 bases are TGTGCCAGCAGTGAAAGGTACCCCAGCTACGAG. Translated: CASSERYPSYE. The entire CDR3 protein reads CASSERYPSYEQYF.

This clone was counted at least ten times. The read terminates 3 residues before the CDR3 end, so the remaining end is supplied by the germline J gene. The chain joins TRBV29-1 to TRBJ2-3; D is ambiguous. V was clipped by 3 bases and J by 3 bases, with 16 bases between them. Germline V CDR1 and CDR2: SQVTM, ANQGSEA. The CDR3 covers 15 residues. The CDR3 bases that were read are TGCAGCGTTGATCTTTTAAGGGTACGGACAGATACG. As protein: CSVDLLRVRTDT. The entire CDR3 protein reads CSVDLLRVRTDTQYF.

This clone was counted a few times. CDR3 region: CASSNQVNTEAFF. Incomplete CDR3 DNA: TGTGCCAGCAGTAATCAGGTGAACACTGAA. V and J are TRBV2 and TRBJ1-1; no clear D. The CDR3 end lies 3 residues beyond the end of the read and is filled in from the germline J gene. V was cut by 5 bases and J by 0 bases, with 7 bases left in between. Looked up from germline, CDR1 is SNHLY and CDR2 is FYNNEI. CDR3 length: 13 residues.